This T cell receptor (beta chain) was sequenced for a study of blood T cell repertoires in COVID-19. About the study: Some COVID-19 samples were acute and others convalescent; all came from the United States, Italy and Spain.

Generated by immunoSEQ multiplex PCR, the TCRdb table keeps only in-frame clones and is missing some. The table has approximately 170,000 clones, 80% seen once; the top ten hold 6%. This receptor was obtained from a man aged 40-50 years who had recovered from COVID-19. The sample comprised PBMCs or T cells enriched from blood (not recorded which).

The CDR3 DNA sequence: TGTGCCAGCAGTTGGGGGGGCGGCTATGGCTACACCTTC. It specifies CASSWGGGYGYTF. The chain has TRBV27 and TRBJ1-2, with D possibly being TRBD1 (6 bases). The V end was cut by 4 bases, the J end by 4 bases, with 10 bases between. Germline-derived CDR1 and CDR2 are MNHEY and SMNVEV (reference sequence). CDR3 length: 13 residues.